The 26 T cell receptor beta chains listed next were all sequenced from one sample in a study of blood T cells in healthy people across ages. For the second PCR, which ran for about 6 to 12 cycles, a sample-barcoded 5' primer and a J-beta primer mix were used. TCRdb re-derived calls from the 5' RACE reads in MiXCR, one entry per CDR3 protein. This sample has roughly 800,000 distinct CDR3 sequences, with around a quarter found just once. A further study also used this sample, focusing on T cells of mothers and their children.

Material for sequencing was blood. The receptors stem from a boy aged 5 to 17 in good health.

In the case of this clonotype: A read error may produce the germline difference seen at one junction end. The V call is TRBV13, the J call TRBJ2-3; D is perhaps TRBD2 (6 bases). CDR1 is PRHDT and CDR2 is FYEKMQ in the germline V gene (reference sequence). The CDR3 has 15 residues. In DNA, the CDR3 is TGTGCCAGCAGCTTAACGGCCACTAGCACGGATACGCAGTATTTT. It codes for CASSLTATSTDTQYF.

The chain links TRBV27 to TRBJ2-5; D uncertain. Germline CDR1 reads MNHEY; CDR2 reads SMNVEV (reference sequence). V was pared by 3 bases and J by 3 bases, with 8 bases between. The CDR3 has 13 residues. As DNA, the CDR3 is TGTGCCAGCAGTTTTACTTGGGAAGAGACCCAGTACTTC. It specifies CASSFTWEETQYF.

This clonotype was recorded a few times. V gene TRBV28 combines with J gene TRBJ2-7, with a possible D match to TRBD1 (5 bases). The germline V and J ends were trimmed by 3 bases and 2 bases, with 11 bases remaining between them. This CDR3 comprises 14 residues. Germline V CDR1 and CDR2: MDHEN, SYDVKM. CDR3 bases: TGTGCCAGCAGTTTTATCAGACAGACCTACGAGCAGTACTTC. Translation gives CASSFIRQTYEQYF.

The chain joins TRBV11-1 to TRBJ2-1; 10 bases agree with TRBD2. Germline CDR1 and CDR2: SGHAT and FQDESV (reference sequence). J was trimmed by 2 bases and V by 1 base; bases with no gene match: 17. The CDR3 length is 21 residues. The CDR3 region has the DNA TGTGCCAGCAGCTTAGAGATCCTCAAGCGGGAGGGCCGTCTGCCCTACAATGAGCAGTTCTTC. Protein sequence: CASSLEILKREGRLPYNEQFF.

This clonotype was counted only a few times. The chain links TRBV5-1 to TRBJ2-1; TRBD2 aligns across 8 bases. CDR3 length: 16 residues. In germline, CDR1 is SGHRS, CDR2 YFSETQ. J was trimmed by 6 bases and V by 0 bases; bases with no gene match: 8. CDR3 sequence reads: CASSLGKAGVFNEQFF. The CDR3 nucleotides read TGCGCCAGCAGCTTGGGGAAAGCGGGAGTCTTCAATGAGCAGTTCTTC.

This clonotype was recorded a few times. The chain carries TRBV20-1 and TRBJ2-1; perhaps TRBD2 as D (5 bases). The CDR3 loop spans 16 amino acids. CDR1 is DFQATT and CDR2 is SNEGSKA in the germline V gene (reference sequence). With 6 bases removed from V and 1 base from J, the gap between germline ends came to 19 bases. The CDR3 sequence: CSAKKAEAISYNEQFF. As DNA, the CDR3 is TGCAGTGCGAAGAAAGCGGAGGCCATTTCCTACAATGAGCAGTTCTTC.

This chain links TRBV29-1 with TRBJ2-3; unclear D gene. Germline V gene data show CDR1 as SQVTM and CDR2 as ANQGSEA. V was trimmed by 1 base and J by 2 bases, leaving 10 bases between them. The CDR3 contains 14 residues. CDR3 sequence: CSVEVMQNTDTQYF. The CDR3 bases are TGCAGCGTTGAAGTCATGCAGAACACAGATACGCAGTATTTT.

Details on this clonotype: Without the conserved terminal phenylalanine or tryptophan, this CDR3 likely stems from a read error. CDR3 residues: CSARVGTAYYSNQPQHL. The CDR3 DNA is TGCAGTGCTAGAGTAGGGACAGCTTATTATAGCAATCAGCCCCAGCATCTT. The rearrangement joins TRBV20-1 to TRBJ1-5; 7 nucleotides align to TRBD1. V shed 1 base and J 0 bases; nucleotides not matched to a gene: 9. The CDR3 spans 17 residues. The germline V gene has CDR1 DFQATT and CDR2 SNEGSKA (reference sequence).

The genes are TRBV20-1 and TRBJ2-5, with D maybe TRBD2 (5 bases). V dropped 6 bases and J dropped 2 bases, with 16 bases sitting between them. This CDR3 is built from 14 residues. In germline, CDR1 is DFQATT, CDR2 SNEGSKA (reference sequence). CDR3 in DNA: TGCAGTGCCTCGAGGGCCTTCGGGCAAGAGACCCAGTACTTC. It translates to CSASRAFGQETQYF.

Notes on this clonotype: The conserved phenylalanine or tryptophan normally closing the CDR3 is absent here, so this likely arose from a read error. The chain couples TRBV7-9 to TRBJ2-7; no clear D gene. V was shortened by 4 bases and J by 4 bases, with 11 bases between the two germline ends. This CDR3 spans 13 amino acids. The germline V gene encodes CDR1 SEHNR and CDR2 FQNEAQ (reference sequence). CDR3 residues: CASSSYLDYEQYL. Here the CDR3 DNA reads TGTGCCAGCAGCTCCTATTTGGATTACGAGCAGTACCTC.

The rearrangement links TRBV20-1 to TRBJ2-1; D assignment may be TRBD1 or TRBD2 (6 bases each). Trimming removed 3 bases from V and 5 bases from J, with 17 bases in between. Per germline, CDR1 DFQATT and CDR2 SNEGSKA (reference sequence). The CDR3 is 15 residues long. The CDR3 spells CSARDPRGVHNEQFF. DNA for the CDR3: TGCAGTGCTAGGGATCCAAGGGGGGTCCACAATGAGCAGTTCTTC.

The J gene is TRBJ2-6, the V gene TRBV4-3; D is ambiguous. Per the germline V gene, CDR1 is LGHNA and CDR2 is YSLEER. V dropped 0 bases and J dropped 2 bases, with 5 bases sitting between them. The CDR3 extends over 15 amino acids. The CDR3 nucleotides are TGCGCCAGCAGCCAAGATTGGGCTGGGGCCAACGTCCTGACTTTC. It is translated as CASSQDWAGANVLTF.

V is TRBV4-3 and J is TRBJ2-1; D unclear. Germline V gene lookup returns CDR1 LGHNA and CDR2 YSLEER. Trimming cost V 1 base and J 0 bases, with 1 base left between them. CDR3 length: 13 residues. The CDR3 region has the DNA TGCGCCAGCAGCCAAGTCTCCTACAATGAGCAGTTCTTC. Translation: CASSQVSYNEQFF.

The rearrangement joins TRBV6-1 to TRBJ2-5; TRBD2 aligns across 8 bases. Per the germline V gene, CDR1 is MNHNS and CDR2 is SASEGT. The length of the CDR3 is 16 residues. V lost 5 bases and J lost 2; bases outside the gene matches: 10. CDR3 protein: CASSPEVGLGQETQYF. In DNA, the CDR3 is TGTGCCAGCAGTCCCGAGGTGGGACTAGGACAAGAGACCCAGTACTTC.

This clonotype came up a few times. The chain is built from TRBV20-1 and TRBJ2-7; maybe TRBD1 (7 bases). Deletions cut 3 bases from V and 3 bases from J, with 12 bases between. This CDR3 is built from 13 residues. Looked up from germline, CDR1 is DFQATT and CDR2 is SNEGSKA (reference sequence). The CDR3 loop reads CSAREGAYYEQYF. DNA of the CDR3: TGCAGTGCTAGGGAGGGGGCTTACTACGAGCAGTACTTC.

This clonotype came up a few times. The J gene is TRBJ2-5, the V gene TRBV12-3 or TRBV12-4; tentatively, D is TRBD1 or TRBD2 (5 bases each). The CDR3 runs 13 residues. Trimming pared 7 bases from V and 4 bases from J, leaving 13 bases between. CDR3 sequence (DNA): TGTGCCAGCACGCAGGGACGGGGAGAGACCCAGTACTTC. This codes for CASTQGRGETQYF.

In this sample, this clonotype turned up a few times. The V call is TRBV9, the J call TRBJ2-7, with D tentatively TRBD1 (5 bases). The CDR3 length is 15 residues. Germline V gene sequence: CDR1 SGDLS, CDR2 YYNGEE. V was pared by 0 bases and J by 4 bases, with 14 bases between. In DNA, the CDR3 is TGTGCCAGCAGCGTAGGTTTGATAGGGGCGTACGAGCAGTACTTC. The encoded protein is CASSVGLIGAYEQYF.

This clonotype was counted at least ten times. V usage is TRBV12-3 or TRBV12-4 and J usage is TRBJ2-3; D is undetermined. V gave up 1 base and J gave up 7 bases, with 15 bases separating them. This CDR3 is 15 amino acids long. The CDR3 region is CASSLGTQAPHTQYF. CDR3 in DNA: TGTGCCAGCAGTTTAGGGACCCAGGCTCCTCATACGCAGTATTTT.

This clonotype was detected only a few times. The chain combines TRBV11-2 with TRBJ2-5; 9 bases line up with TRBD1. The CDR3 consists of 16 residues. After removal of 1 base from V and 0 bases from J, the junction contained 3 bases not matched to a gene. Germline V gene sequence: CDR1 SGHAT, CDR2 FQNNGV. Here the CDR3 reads CASSLGDREYQETQYF. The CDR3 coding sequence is TGTGCCAGCAGCTTAGGGGACAGGGAGTACCAAGAGACCCAGTACTTC.

CDR3 in amino acids: CASSPPGIYEQYF. The CDR3 DNA sequence: TGTGCCAGCTCACCACCTGGTATCTACGAGCAGTACTTC. The chain recombines TRBV18 with TRBJ2-5; no firm D call. The DNA end is more similar to TRBJ2-7, so the J call may be wrong. The CDR3 consists of 13 residues. Germline assignment: CDR1 KGHSH and CDR2 LQKENI.

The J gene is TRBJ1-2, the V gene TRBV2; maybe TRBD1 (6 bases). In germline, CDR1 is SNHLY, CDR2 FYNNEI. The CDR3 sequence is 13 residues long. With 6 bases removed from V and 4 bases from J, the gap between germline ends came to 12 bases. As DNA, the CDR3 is TGTGCCAGCAGGAAACAGGGTGGCTATGGCTACACCTTC. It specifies CASRKQGGYGYTF.

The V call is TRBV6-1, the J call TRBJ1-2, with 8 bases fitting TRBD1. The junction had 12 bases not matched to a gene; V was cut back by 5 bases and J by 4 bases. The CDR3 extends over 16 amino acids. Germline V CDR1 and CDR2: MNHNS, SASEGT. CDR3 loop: CASSRTGQGKTYGYTF. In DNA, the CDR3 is TGTGCCAGCAGTCGGACCGGACAGGGCAAGACCTATGGCTACACCTTC.

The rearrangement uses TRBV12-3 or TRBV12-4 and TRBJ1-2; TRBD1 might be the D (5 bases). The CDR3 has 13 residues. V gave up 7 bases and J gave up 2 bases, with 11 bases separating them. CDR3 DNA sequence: TGTGCCAGCACCCAGAGGGGAAACTATGGCTACACCTTC. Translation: CASTQRGNYGYTF.

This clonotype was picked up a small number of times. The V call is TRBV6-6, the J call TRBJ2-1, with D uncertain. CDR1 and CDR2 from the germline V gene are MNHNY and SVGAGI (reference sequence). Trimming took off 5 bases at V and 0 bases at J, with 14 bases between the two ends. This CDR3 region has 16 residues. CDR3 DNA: TGTGCCAGCAGTCCGCCCGTTGGTAGCTCCTACAATGAGCAGTTCTTC. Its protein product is CASSPPVGSSYNEQFF.

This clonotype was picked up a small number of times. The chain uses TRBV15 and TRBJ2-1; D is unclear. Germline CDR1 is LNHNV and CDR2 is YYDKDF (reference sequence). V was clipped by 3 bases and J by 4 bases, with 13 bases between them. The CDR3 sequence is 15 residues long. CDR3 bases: TGTGCCACCAGCAGTAGACTCGCGCCTTACAATGAGCAGTTCTTC. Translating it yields CATSSRLAPYNEQFF.

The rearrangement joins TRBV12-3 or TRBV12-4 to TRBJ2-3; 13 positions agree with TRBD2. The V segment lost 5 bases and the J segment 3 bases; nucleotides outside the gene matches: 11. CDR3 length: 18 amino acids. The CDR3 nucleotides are TGTGCCAGCAGTGAAACTAGCGGGGGGGCCTTAGCGACAGATACGCAGTATTTT. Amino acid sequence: CASSETSGGALATDTQYF.